Shown below are 5 T cell receptor beta chains from a single sample sequenced in a study of neoadjuvant anti-PD-1 for oral cavity cancer (dated by TCRdb to the early 2020s). Libraries came from the immunoSEQ multiplex PCR assay. TCRdb holds this immuneACCESS table with in-frame rearrangements only. Some clones are missing; in checked studies, unresolved V genes explain under half, and the rest has no known cause. The sample yields just under 70,000 clones; more than 75% were counted once. Around 3.7% of the sample is in the top ten clones. The label giving this sample's time point can be read as: after neoadjuvant nivolumab, at surgical resection. Specimen: PBMCs, collected after nivolumab (anti-PD-1) treatment. These receptors were obtained from a person between 40 and 85 years old with oral cavity squamous cell carcinoma.

The chain links TRBV25-1 to TRBJ2-7; 9 bases are a match to TRBD2. The CDR3 spans 18 residues. Germline CDR1 MGHDK, CDR2 SYGVNS. Trimming removed 2 bases from V and 6 bases from J; junction bases left unmatched: 17. Here the CDR3 reads CASSETRGTSLTAGEQYF. CDR3 DNA sequence: TGTGCCAGCAGTGAAACCAGAGGGACTAGCCTCACCGCGGGCGAGCAGTACTTC.

The chain employs TRBV4-1 and TRBJ1-2; the match to TRBD1 covers 8 bases. Unmatched junction bases numbered 6, after V lost 0 bases and J lost 3 bases. Germline CDR1 MGHRA, CDR2 YSYEKL. CDR3 length: 16 amino acids. CDR3 in amino acids: CASSQDRGQSDYGYTF. For the CDR3, the DNA is TGCGCCAGCAGCCAAGACAGGGGGCAGAGTGACTATGGCTACACCTTC.

This chain uses TRBV21-1 with TRBJ2-7; TRBD2, the D gene given by the table, was not confirmed from the DNA. TRBV21-1 is described as a pseudogene. This CDR3 has 12 amino acids. DNA of the CDR3: TGTGCCAGCAGCAAATCTGCCTACGAGCAGTACTTC. It translates to CASSKSAYEQYF.

The chain is built from TRBV4-1 and TRBJ2-6; no definite D call. V dropped 7 bases and J dropped 0 bases, with 10 bases sitting between them. The CDR3 sequence is 15 residues long. The germline V gene has CDR1 MGHRA and CDR2 YSYEKL. The CDR3 is CASNPVLSGANVLTF. CDR3 nucleotide sequence: TGCGCCAGCAACCCCGTCCTCTCTGGGGCCAACGTCCTGACTTTC.

This chain connects TRBV6-5 to TRBJ1-2; tentatively, D is TRBD1 (5 bases). The CDR3 consists of 15 residues. Trimming took off 6 bases at V and 2 bases at J, with 16 bases between the two ends. Germline CDR1 reads MNHEY; CDR2 reads SVGAGI. The CDR3 region is CASRVSGLRNYGYTF. DNA for the CDR3: TGTGCCAGCAGGGTTTCAGGGCTTCGAAACTATGGCTACACCTTC.